Listed below are T cell receptor beta chains from one sample, sequenced in a study of shared clonotypes between healthy human individuals. Sequenced by immunoSEQ multiplex PCR; TCRdb stores in-frame clones only, minus some. In the table there are about 2,200,000 clones, just over 90% of which are singletons. The sequencing input was naive CD8+ T cells from PBMCs. Receptors originate from a man younger than 35 in good health. Some clones in this sample may be carry-over from other donors' samples. Each CDR3 is given with its conserved first and last residue. Each record gives: J gene, D gene, V gene, clone size, CDR3 protein, CDR3 DNA. A D gene is named only where the DNA matches it firmly. A clone size is listed for some rows: how often the clone was seen (once, few, many), or a class if it is expanded.

J gene: TRBJ2-7
D gene: NA
V gene: TRBV12-5
clone size: NA
CDR3 protein: CASALDHSLEQYF
CDR3 DNA: TGTGCTAGTGCCCTAGACCACTCCCTCGAGCAGTACTTC

J gene: TRBJ1-5
D gene: TRBD1
V gene: TRBV27
clone size: NA
CDR3 protein: CASSPSQGNSNQPQHF
CDR3 DNA: TGTGCCAGCAGTCCCTCACAGGGGAATAGCAATCAGCCCCAGCATTTT

J gene: TRBJ1-1
D gene: NA
V gene: TRBV7-9
clone size: NA
CDR3 protein: CASSFTGFGTEAFF
CDR3 DNA: TGTGCCAGCAGCTTCACCGGGTTTGGCACTGAAGCTTTCTTT

J gene: TRBJ2-5
D gene: NA
V gene: TRBV28
clone size: NA
CDR3 protein: CASKGDQETQYF
CDR3 DNA: TGTGCCAGCAAGGGGGACCAAGAGACCCAGTACTTC

J gene: TRBJ2-7
D gene: NA
V gene: TRBV28
clone size: NA
CDR3 protein: CASSYNRISAYSYEQYF
CDR3 DNA: TGTGCCAGCAGTTATAACCGAATATCCGCGTACTCCTACGAGCAGTACTTC

J gene: TRBJ2-1
D gene: TRBD1
V gene: TRBV28
clone size: NA
CDR3 protein: CASSSRDRYNEQFF
CDR3 DNA: TGTGCCAGCAGTAGCCGGGACAGGTACAATGAGCAGTTCTTC

J gene: TRBJ2-7
D gene: TRBD1
V gene: TRBV7-9
clone size: NA
CDR3 protein: CASSLEARGPNEQYF
CDR3 DNA: TGTGCCAGCAGCTTAGAGGCCAGGGGGCCCAACGAGCAGTACTTC

J gene: TRBJ2-1
D gene: TRBD2
V gene: TRBV6-1
clone size: NA
CDR3 protein: CASSAHGTSLYNEQFF
CDR3 DNA: TGTGCCAGCAGTGCCCATGGGACTAGCCTTTACAATGAGCAGTTCTTC

J gene: TRBJ2-7
D gene: TRBD2
V gene: TRBV4-3
clone size: NA
CDR3 protein: CASSPIAGGTYEQYF
CDR3 DNA: TGCGCCAGCAGCCCGATAGCGGGAGGGACCTACGAGCAGTACTTC

J gene: TRBJ2-1
D gene: NA
V gene: TRBV4-1
clone size: NA
CDR3 protein: CASSQFDNEQFF
CDR3 DNA: TGCGCCAGCAGCCAATTCGACAATGAGCAGTTCTTC

J gene: TRBJ2-1
D gene: TRBD1
V gene: TRBV5-6
clone size: NA
CDR3 protein: CASSLGAGDRSYNEQFF
CDR3 DNA: TGTGCCAGCAGCCTAGGAGCTGGGGACAGGTCTTACAATGAGCAGTTCTTC

J gene: TRBJ2-4
D gene: NA
V gene: TRBV7-9
clone size: once
CDR3 protein: CASSLDSSAKNIQYF
CDR3 DNA: TGTGCCAGCAGCTTGGACTCTTCAGCCAAAAACATTCAGTACTTC

J gene: TRBJ2-3
D gene: TRBD1
V gene: TRBV7-9
clone size: NA
CDR3 protein: CASSRTGLDTQYF
CDR3 DNA: TGTGCCAGCAGCCGGACAGGGTTAGATACGCAGTATTTT

J gene: TRBJ1-2
D gene: NA
V gene: TRBV14
clone size: NA
CDR3 protein: CASSQAEEAYTF
CDR3 DNA: TGTGCCAGCAGCCAAGCGGAAGAGGCCTACACCTTC

J gene: TRBJ2-3
D gene: NA
V gene: TRBV7-3
clone size: NA
CDR3 protein: CASSPTPGASTDTQYF
CDR3 DNA: TGTGCCAGCAGCCCAACCCCCGGGGCTAGCACAGATACGCAGTATTTT

J gene: TRBJ2-5
D gene: NA
V gene: TRBV7-9
clone size: NA
CDR3 protein: CASSLSGPEGSETQYF
CDR3 DNA: TGTGCCAGCAGCCTTTCGGGTCCTGAGGGTTCCGAGACCCAGTACTTC

J gene: TRBJ2-7
D gene: NA
V gene: TRBV6-1
clone size: NA
CDR3 protein: CASSPSGTTADEQYF
CDR3 DNA: TGTGCCAGCAGCCCAAGTGGGACCACAGCAGACGAGCAGTACTTC

J gene: TRBJ2-2
D gene: NA
V gene: TRBV11-3
clone size: NA
CDR3 protein: CASSLGGRGAGELFF
CDR3 DNA: TGTGCCAGCAGCTTAGGTGGCCGGGGAGCCGGGGAGCTGTTTTTT

J gene: TRBJ1-2
D gene: NA
V gene: TRBV9
clone size: NA
CDR3 protein: CASSGSEVVAYGYTF
CDR3 DNA: TGTGCCAGCAGCGGGTCCGAGGTTGTCGCCTATGGCTACACCTTC

J gene: TRBJ2-7
D gene: NA
V gene: TRBV27
clone size: once
CDR3 protein: CASSSGVSYEQYF
CDR3 DNA: TGTGCCAGCTCTAGTGGGGTCTCCTACGAGCAGTACTTC

J gene: TRBJ2-7
D gene: TRBD2
V gene: TRBV27
clone size: few
CDR3 protein: CASSAGAYEQYF
CDR3 DNA: TGTGCCAGCAGTGCGGGGGCCTACGAGCAGTACTTC

J gene: TRBJ2-5
D gene: NA
V gene: TRBV7-9
clone size: few
CDR3 protein: CASSLRRGPREETQYF
CDR3 DNA: TGTGCCAGCAGCTTAAGGCGGGGCCCTCGAGAAGAGACCCAGTACTTC

J gene: TRBJ2-7
D gene: NA
V gene: TRBV5-1
clone size: NA
CDR3 protein: CASSSTAGLPYEQYF
CDR3 DNA: TGCGCCAGCAGCTCCACCGCTGGCCTTCCCTACGAGCAGTACTTC

J gene: TRBJ1-5
D gene: TRBD1
V gene: TRBV19
clone size: NA
CDR3 protein: CASSIRRQGDHQPQHF
CDR3 DNA: TGTGCCAGTAGTATTCGCCGACAGGGGGATCATCAGCCCCAGCATTTT

J gene: TRBJ1-4
D gene: NA
V gene: TRBV7-9
clone size: NA
CDR3 protein: CASSSTVRTLNEKLFF
CDR3 DNA: TGTGCCAGCAGCTCCACCGTAAGGACCCTTAATGAAAAACTGTTTTTT

J gene: TRBJ2-1
D gene: TRBD2
V gene: TRBV9
clone size: NA
CDR3 protein: CASSGGTSGRIYNEQFF
CDR3 DNA: TGTGCCAGCAGCGGCGGGACTAGCGGGAGGATCTACAATGAGCAGTTCTTC

J gene: TRBJ2-1
D gene: TRBD1
V gene: TRBV30
clone size: NA
CDR3 protein: CAYIHSDRGRIVFF
CDR3 DNA: TGTGCCTACATTCATTCGGACAGGGGGCGCATCGTGTTCTTC

J gene: TRBJ2-7
D gene: NA
V gene: TRBV6-4
clone size: NA
CDR3 protein: CASTNSYEQYF
CDR3 DNA: TGTGCCAGCACCAACTCCTACGAGCAGTACTTC

J gene: TRBJ1-1
D gene: NA
V gene: TRBV27
clone size: once
CDR3 protein: CASSLSGGGMNTEAFF
CDR3 DNA: TGTGCCAGCAGTTTATCAGGGGGTGGCATGAACACTGAAGCTTTCTTT

J gene: TRBJ1-5
D gene: NA
V gene: TRBV27
clone size: NA
CDR3 protein: CASSLSGYSNQPQHF
CDR3 DNA: TGTGCCAGCAGTTTGTCGGGTTATAGCAATCAGCCCCAGCATTTT

J gene: TRBJ2-6
D gene: NA
V gene: TRBV4-1
clone size: NA
CDR3 protein: CASSQDRTGANVLTF
CDR3 DNA: TGCGCCAGCAGCCAAGATCGGACTGGGGCCAACGTCCTGACTTTC

J gene: TRBJ1-4
D gene: NA
V gene: TRBV28
clone size: NA
CDR3 protein: CASSQAGGQNEKLFF
CDR3 DNA: TGTGCCAGCAGTCAGGCGGGAGGACAGAATGAAAAACTGTTTTTT

J gene: TRBJ2-7
D gene: NA
V gene: TRBV7-8
clone size: NA
CDR3 protein: CASSSGQGIPYEQYF
CDR3 DNA: TGTGCCAGCAGCTCAGGGCAGGGAATTCCCTACGAGCAGTACTTC

J gene: TRBJ2-1
D gene: TRBD1
V gene: TRBV18
clone size: NA
CDR3 protein: CASSPGTGSSYNEQFF
CDR3 DNA: TGTGCCAGCTCACCAGGGACAGGGAGCTCCTACAATGAGCAGTTCTTC

J gene: TRBJ2-3
D gene: NA
V gene: TRBV27
clone size: NA
CDR3 protein: CASSWADTQYF
CDR3 DNA: TGTGCCAGCAGTTGGGCGGATACGCAGTATTTT

J gene: TRBJ2-3
D gene: NA
V gene: TRBV7-8
clone size: NA
CDR3 protein: CASSLVFLDTQYF
CDR3 DNA: TGTGCCAGCAGCTTAGTATTCTTGGATACGCAGTATTTT